This TCR beta chain was retrieved from a study of blood T cell repertoires in COVID-19. Study as a whole: Material from acute and convalescent COVID-19 was sourced from the United States, Italy and Spain.

Trimming took 4 bases from V and 4 from J, leaving 18 bases between them. CDR1 SGHKS and CDR2 YYEKEE come from the germline V gene (reference sequence). This CDR3 comprises 16 residues. The authors' processing: Reference gene primer amplification gave nucleated cell count estimates. Method: immunoSEQ multiplex PCR; TCRdb's copy keeps in-frame clones and lacks some. The V and J calls and clone size were taken over from that table, and D and trimming were inferred from the DNA. This table holds about 270,000 clones, around 90% found once. Adults between about 18 and 89 years of age took part from more than 20 US areas.

The clonotype comes from a woman aged 25 to 45 who had recovered from COVID-19. The chain links TRBV5-5 to TRBJ2-1; TRBD2 might be the D (5 bases). Sequences were obtained from PBMCs or T cells enriched from blood (not recorded which). CDR3 nucleotide sequence: TGTGCCAGCAGCCCACAAGAGGGAGTGGGTTACAATGAGCAGTTCTTC. It yields the protein CASSPQEGVGYNEQFF.